Listed here are 7 T cell receptor beta chains from one sample, sequenced in a study of shared T cell receptors in the human thymus. The method was immunoSEQ multiplex PCR; TCRdb's version includes in-frame clones alone and lacks a portion of them. This sample has 650,000 to 950,000 clones, with 70% to 90% found just once. The data were also submitted as part of a second study, on human thymus T cells.

Sequenced input: thymocytes. These TCRs come from a girl less than two years old with a congenital heart defect.

This clone was seen a single time. CDR3 bases: TGTGCCAGCAGCGTAGGACGGGACGGCCAGGGGGCCCAGCATTTT. Encoded protein: CASSVGRDGQGAQHF. The chain couples TRBV9 to TRBJ1-5; 7 nucleotides align to TRBD1. Trimming at V came to 0 bases and at J to 11 bases, leaving 11 bases not matched to a gene. Looked up from germline, CDR1 is SGDLS and CDR2 is YYNGEE. The length of the CDR3 is 15 residues.

The CDR3: CASSLGDRNYTEAFF. DNA for the CDR3: TGTGCCAGCAGCTTGGGGGACAGAAATTACACTGAAGCTTTCTTT. The V and J genes are TRBV5-6 and TRBJ1-1, with 7 nucleotides matching TRBD1. Looked up from germline, CDR1 is SGHDT and CDR2 is YYEEEE. With 0 bases clipped from V and 3 bases from J, the junction kept 5 bases outside the gene matches. The CDR3 consists of 15 residues.

The chain uses TRBV6-5 and TRBJ2-5; 12 positions match TRBD2. CDR3 length: 16 amino acids. The trim removed 3 bases at V and 5 bases at J, leaving 7 bases unmatched. Germline CDR1 and CDR2: MNHEY and SVGAGI. CDR3 sequence (DNA): TGTGCCAGCAGTTATTCACTAGCGGGGGGCGTCGAGACCCAGTACTTC. It specifies CASSYSLAGGVETQYF.

The chain carries TRBV6-5 and TRBJ1-2, with 7 bases lining up with TRBD1. From germline, CDR1 is MNHEY and CDR2 SVGAGI. V gave up 5 bases and J gave up 4 bases; unmatched junction bases: 4. This CDR3 contains 13 residues. CDR3: CASSEQGIYGYTF. DNA of the CDR3: TGTGCCAGCAGTGAACAGGGGATCTATGGCTACACCTTC.

The chain recombines TRBV28 with TRBJ2-2; D may be TRBD1 (6 bases). Germline values: CDR1 MDHEN, CDR2 SYDVKM. The CDR3 runs 16 residues. Trimming shortened V by 6 bases and J by 5 bases, and 19 bases separated the two germline ends. CDR3 sequence reads: CASSSTIQGWTGELFF. CDR3 DNA: TGTGCCAGCAGCTCAACCATCCAGGGGTGGACCGGGGAGCTGTTTTTT.

This chain joins TRBV6-1 and TRBJ1-4; D is unclear. There are 11 residues in the CDR3. Trimming removed 7 bases at V and 5 bases at J, with 5 bases between. The germline V gene has CDR1 MNHNS and CDR2 SASEGT. The CDR3 here is CASTLNEKLFF. CDR3 coding DNA: TGTGCCAGCACCTTAAATGAAAAACTGTTTTTT.

The V call is TRBV5-1, the J call TRBJ1-4, with D possibly being TRBD1 (5 bases). Germline assignment: CDR1 SGHRS and CDR2 YFSETQ. This CDR3 comprises 15 residues. Trimming left V 5 bases short and J 0 bases short, with 11 bases between. The DNA for the CDR3 is TGCGCCAGCAGGGGGGGGAAAGCAACTAATGAAAAACTGTTTTTT. Protein sequence: CASRGGKATNEKLFF.